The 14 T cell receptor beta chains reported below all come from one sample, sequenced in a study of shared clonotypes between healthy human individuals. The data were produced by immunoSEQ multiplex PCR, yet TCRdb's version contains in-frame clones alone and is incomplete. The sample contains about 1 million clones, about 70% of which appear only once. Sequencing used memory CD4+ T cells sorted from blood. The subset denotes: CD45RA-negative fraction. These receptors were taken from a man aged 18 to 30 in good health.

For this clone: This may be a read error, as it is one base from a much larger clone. The CDR3, as DNA: TGTGCCAGCAGCCCCGGACTAGCGGGACTCACAGATACGCAGTATTTT. It encodes CASSPGLAGLTDTQYF. The V gene is TRBV11-2, the J gene TRBJ2-3, with TRBD2 identical over 12 bases. Germline CDR1 is SGHAT and CDR2 is FQNNGV. Unmatched junction bases numbered 5, after V lost 5 bases and J lost 2 bases. This CDR3 has 16 amino acids.

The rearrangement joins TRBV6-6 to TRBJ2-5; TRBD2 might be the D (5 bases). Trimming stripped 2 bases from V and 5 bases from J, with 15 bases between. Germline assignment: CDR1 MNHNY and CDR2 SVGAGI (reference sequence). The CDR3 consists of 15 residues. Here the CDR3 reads CASSYIGERRETQYF. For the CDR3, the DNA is TGTGCCAGCAGTTACATTGGGGAGAGGAGGGAGACCCAGTACTTC.

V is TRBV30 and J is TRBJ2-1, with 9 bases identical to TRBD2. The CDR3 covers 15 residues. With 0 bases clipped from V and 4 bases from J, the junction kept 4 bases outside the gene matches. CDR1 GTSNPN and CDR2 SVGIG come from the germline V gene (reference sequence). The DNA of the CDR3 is TGTGCCTGGAGTGTACCCCTAGCGGGGTACAATGAGCAGTTCTTC. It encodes CAWSVPLAGYNEQFF.

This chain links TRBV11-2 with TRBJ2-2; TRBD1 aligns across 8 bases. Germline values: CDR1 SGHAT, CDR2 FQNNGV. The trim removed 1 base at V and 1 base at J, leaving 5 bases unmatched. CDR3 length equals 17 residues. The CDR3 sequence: CASSLGPGQVNTGELFF. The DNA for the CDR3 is TGTGCCAGCAGCTTAGGGCCGGGACAGGTGAACACCGGGGAGCTGTTTTTT.

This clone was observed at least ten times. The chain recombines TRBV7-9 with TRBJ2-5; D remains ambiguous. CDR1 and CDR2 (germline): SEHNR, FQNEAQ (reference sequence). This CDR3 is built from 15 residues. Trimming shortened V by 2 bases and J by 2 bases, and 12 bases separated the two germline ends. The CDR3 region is CASSLPSTLQETQYF. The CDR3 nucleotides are TGTGCCAGCAGCTTACCATCGACCCTACAAGAGACCCAGTACTTC. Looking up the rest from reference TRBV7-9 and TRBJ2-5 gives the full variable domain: DTGVSQNPRHKITKRGQNVTFRCDPISEHNRLYWYRQTLGQGPEFLTYFQNEAQLEKSRLLSDRFSAERPKGSFSTLEIQRTEQGDSAMYLCASSLPSTLQETQYFGPGTRLLVL.

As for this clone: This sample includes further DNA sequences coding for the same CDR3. This chain's CDR3 is CASRGQGAYEQYF. The CDR3 region has the DNA TGTGCCAGCAGGGGACAGGGTGCCTACGAGCAGTACTTC. The rearrangement joins TRBV25-1 to TRBJ2-7, with 9 positions matching TRBD1. The CDR3 is 13 amino acids. J gave up 2 bases and V 6 bases, and 2 bases lay outside the gene matches. Germline V gives CDR1 MGHDK, CDR2 SYGVNS.

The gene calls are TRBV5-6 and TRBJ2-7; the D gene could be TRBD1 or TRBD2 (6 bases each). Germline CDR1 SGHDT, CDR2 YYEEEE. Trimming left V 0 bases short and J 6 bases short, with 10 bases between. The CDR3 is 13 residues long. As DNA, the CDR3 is TGTGCCAGCAGCTTGGGAGGGGGGTCCGAGCAGTACTTC. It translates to CASSLGGGSEQYF.

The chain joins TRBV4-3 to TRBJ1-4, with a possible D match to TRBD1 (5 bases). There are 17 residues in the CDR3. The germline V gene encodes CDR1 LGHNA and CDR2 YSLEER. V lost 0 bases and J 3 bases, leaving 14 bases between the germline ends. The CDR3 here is CASSQDGGGGANEKLFF. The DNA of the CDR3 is TGCGCCAGCAGCCAAGATGGGGGGGGAGGGGCTAATGAAAAACTGTTTTTT.

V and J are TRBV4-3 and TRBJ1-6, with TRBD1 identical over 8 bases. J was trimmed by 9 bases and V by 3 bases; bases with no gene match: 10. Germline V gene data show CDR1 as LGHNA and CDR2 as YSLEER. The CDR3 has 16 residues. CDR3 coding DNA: TGCGCCAGCAGCCAGGAGGCGACAGGGGTTTTTTCACCCCTCCACTTT. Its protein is CASSQEATGVFSPLHF.

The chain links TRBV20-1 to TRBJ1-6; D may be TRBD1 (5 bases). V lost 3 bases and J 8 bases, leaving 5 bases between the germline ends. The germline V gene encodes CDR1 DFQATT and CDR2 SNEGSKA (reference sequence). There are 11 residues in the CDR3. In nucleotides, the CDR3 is TGCAGTGCTAGGGGGGATTCACCCCTCCACTTT. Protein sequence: CSARGDSPLHF.

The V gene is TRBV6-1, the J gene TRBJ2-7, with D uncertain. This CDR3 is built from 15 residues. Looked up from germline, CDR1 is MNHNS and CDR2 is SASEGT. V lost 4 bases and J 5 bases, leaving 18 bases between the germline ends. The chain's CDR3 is CASSASKSGSNEQYF. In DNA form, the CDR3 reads TGTGCCAGCAGTGCCTCCAAGTCGGGCTCTAACGAGCAGTACTTC.

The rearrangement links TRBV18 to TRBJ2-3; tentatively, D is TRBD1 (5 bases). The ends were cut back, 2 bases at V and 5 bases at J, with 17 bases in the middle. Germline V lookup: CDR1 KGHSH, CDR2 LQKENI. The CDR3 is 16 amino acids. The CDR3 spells CASSPGQGRVGDTQYF. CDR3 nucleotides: TGTGCCAGCTCACCAGGGCAGGGTAGGGTCGGAGATACGCAGTATTTT. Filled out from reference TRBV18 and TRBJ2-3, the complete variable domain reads NAGVMQNPRHLVRRRGQEARLRCSPMKGHSHVYWYRQLPEEGLKFMVYLQKENIIDESGMPKERFSAEFPKEGPSILRIQQVVRGDSAAYFCASSPGQGRVGDTQYFGPGTRLTVL.

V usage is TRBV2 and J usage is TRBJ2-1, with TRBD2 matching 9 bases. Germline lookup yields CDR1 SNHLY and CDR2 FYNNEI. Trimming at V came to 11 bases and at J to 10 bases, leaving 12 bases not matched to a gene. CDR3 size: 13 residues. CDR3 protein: CAGRLGLAGEQFF. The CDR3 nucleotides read TGTGCCGGGCGTCTTGGGCTAGCGGGGGAGCAGTTCTTC.

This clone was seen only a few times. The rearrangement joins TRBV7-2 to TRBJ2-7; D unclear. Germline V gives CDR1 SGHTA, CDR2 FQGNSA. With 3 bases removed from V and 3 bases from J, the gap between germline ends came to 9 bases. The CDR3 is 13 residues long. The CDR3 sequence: CASSFSLFYEQYF. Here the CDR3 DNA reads TGTGCCAGCAGCTTCAGTTTATTCTACGAGCAGTACTTC.